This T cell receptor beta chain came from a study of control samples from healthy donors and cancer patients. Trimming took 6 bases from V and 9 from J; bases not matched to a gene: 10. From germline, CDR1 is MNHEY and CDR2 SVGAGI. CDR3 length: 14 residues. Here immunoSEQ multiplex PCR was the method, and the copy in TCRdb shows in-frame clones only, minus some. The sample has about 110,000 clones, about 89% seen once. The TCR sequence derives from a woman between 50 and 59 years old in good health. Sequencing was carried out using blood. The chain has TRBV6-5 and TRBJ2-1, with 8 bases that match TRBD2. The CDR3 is CASSKRESSREQFF. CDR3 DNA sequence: TGTGCCAGCAGCAAGCGGGAGTCTAGCCGTGAGCAGTTCTTC.